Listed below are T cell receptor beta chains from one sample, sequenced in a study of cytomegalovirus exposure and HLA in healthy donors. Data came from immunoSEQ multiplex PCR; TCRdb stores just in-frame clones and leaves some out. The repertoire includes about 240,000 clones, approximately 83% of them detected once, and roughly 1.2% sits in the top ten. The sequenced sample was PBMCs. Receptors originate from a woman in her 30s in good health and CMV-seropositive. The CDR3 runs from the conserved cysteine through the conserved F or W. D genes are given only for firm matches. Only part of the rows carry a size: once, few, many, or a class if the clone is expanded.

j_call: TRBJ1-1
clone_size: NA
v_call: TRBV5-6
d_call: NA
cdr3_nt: TGTGCCAGCAGCTTGTCCAGAATACGCAGGGAAGGAGAGGCTTTCTTT
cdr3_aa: CASSLSRIRREGEAFF

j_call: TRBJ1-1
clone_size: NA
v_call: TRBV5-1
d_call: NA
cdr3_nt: TGCGCCAGCAGCTCGGGTGGAGGTCGGGACACTGAAGCTTTCTTT
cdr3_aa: CASSSGGGRDTEAFF

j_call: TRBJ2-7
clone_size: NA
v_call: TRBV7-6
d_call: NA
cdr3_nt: TGTGCCAGCAGCCCCCAACAGGGAACCTACGAGCAGTACTTC
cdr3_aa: CASSPQQGTYEQYF

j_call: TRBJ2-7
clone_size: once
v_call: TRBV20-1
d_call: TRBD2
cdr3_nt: TGCAGTGCTAGTATAGCGGGAGAGCAGTACTTC
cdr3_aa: CSASIAGEQYF

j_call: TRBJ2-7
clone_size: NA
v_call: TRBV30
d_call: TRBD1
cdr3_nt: TGTGCCTGGGCTACCGGGACAGGGTCCTACGAGCAGTACTTC
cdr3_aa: CAWATGTGSYEQYF

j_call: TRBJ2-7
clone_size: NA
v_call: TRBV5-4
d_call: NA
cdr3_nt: TGTGCCAGCAGTGGGGACACCTACGAGCAGTACTTC
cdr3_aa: CASSGDTYEQYF

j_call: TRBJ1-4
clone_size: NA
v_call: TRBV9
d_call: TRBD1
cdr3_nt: TGTGCCAGCAGCGCCGGACAGGTTAATGAAAAACTGTTTTTT
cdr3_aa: CASSAGQVNEKLFF

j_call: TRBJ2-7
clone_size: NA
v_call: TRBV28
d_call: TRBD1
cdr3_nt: TGTGCCAGCAGCAAATATACGGGACAGACTCACTACGAGCAGTACTTC
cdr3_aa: CASSKYTGQTHYEQYF

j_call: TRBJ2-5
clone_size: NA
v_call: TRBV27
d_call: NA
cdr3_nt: TGTGCCAGCCTATTCGGAGAGACCCAGTACTTC
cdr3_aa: CASLFGETQYF

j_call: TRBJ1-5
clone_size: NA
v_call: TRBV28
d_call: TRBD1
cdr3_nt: TGTGCCAGCAGTACCTGGACAGGAAATCAGCCCCAGCATTTT
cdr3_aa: CASSTWTGNQPQHF

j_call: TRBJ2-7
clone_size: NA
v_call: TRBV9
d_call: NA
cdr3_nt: TGTGCCAGCAGCGTAGATCTGCAGACCTACGAGCAGTACTTC
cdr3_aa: CASSVDLQTYEQYF

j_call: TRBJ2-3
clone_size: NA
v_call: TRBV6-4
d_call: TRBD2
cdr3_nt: TGTGCCAGCTCCTCCTTAGCGGGAGTTTCAGATACGCAGTATTTT
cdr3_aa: CASSSLAGVSDTQYF

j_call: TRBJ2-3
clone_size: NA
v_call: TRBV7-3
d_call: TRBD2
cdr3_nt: TGTGCCAGCAGCTTATTTGCTAGCGGGGGCACAGATACGCAGTATTTT
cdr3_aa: CASSLFASGGTDTQYF

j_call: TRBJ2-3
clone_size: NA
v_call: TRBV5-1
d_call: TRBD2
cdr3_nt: TGCGCCAGCAGCCAGACTAGCGGTGCAGATACGCAGTATTTT
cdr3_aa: CASSQTSGADTQYF

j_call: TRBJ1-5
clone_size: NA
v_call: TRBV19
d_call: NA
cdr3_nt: TGTGCCAGTAGTGTAAACAGGGAAAATCAGCCCCAGCATTTT
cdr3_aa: CASSVNRENQPQHF

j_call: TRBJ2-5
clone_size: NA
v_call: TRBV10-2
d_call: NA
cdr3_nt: TGCGCCACAGGAATCCAAGAGACCCAGTACTTC
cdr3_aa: CATGIQETQYF

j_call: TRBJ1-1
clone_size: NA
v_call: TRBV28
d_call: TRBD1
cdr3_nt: TGTGCCAGCAGTTCTCGGACAGGGGGGAACACTGAAGCTTTCTTT
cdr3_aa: CASSSRTGGNTEAFF

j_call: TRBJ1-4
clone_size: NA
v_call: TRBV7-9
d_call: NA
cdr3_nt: TGTGCCAGCAGCCACGCGGGGACCGAAAAACTGTTTTTT
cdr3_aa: CASSHAGTEKLFF

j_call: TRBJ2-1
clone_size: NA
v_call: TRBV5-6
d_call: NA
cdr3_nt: TGTGCCAGCAGCTTGGATCCGGACAGCTCCTACAATGAGCAGTTCTTC
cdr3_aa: CASSLDPDSSYNEQFF

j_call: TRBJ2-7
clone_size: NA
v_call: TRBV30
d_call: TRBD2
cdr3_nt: TGTGCCTGGAGCCCCGTAGCGGGAGTGGGAGAGCAGTACTTC
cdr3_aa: CAWSPVAGVGEQYF

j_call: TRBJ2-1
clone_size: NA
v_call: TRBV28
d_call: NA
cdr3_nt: TGTGCCAGCAGTCTAACCCGAGGTTCGGTAGATGAGCAGTTCTTC
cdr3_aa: CASSLTRGSVDEQFF

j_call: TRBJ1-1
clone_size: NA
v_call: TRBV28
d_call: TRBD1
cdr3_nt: TGTGCCAGCAGTAGCATAGGGGGCCCGAACACTGAAGCTTTCTTT
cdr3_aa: CASSSIGGPNTEAFF

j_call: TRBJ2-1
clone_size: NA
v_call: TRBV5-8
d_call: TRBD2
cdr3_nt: TGTGCCAGCAGCTTGGGGCTAGCGGGTTACAATGAGCAGTTCTTC
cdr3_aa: CASSLGLAGYNEQFF

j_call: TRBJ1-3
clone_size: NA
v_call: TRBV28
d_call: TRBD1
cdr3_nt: TGTGCCAGCAGCCCGACAGGGTATGGAAACACCATATATTTT
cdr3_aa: CASSPTGYGNTIYF

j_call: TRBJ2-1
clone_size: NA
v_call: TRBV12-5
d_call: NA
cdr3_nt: TGTGCTAGTGGTTTCCACCCCCCAGGGTCAGTCAATGAGCAGTTCTTC
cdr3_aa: CASGFHPPGSVNEQFF

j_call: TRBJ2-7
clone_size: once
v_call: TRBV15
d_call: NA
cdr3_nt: TGTGCCACCAGCAGATCCCGGGATCACGAGCAGTACTTC
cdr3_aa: CATSRSRDHEQYF

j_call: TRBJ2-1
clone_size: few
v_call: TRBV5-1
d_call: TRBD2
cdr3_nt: TGCGCCAGCAGCTTGGGGACTAGCGGTCTCAACAATGAGCAGTTCTTC
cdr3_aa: CASSLGTSGLNNEQFF

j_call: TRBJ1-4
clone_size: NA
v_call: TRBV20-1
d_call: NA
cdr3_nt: TGCAGTGGGGGCAATGAAAAACTGTTTTTT
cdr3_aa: CSGGNEKLFF

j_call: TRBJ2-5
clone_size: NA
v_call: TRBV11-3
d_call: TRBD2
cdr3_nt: TGTGCCAGCAGCTCACCATGGGGGGGAGAGACCCAGTACTTC
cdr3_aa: CASSSPWGGETQYF

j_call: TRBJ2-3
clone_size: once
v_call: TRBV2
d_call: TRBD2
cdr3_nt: TGTGCCAGCAGTGAGGCGGGAGGGGCGGCAGATACGCAGTATTTT
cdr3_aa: CASSEAGGAADTQYF

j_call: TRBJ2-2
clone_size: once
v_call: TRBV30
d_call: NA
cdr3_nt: TGTGCCAGGTCCGGGACAAGGAACACCGGGGAGCTGTTTTTT
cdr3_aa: CARSGTRNTGELFF

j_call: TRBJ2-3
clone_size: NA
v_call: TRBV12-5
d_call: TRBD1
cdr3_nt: TGTGCTAGTGGCCCCCCGGGACAGGGTTTTCCCACAGATACGCAGTATTTT
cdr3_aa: CASGPPGQGFPTDTQYF

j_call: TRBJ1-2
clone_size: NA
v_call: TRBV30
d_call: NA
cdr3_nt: TGTGCCTGGCATCGGGGGAACTATGGCTACACCTTC
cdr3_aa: CAWHRGNYGYTF

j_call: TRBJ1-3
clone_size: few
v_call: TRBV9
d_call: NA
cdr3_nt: TGTGCCAGCAGCGTAAACAGTGTGGCAGTCGGAAACACCATATATTTT
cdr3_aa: CASSVNSVAVGNTIYF

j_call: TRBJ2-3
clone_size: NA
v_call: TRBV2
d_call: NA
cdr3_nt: TGTGCCAGCTCTACAGGAACTAGCACAGATACGCAGTATTTT
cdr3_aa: CASSTGTSTDTQYF

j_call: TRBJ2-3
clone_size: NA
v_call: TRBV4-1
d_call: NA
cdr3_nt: TGCGCCAGCAGTAATGGCCTGTTATTCACAGATACGCAGTATTTT
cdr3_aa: CASSNGLLFTDTQYF

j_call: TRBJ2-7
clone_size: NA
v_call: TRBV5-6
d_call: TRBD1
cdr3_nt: TGTGCCAGCAGCCTCTCTCCTTGGACAGGGTTGAGCTCCTACGAGCAGTACTTC
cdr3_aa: CASSLSPWTGLSSYEQYF

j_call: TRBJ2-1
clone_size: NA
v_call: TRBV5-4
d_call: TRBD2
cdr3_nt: TGTGCCAGCAGCTTTGGACTAGCGAGCTCCTACAATGAGCAGTTCTTC
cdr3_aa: CASSFGLASSYNEQFF

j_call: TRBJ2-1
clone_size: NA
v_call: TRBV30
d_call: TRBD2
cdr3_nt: TGTGCCTGGGGGCGCGGGAGCTCCTACAATGAGCAGTTCTTC
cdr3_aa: CAWGRGSSYNEQFF

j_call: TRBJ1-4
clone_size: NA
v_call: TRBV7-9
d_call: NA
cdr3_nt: TGTGCCAGCAGCTTATCAGGAGGGCGAAGGGGTGAAAAACTGTTTTTT
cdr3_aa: CASSLSGGRRGEKLFF

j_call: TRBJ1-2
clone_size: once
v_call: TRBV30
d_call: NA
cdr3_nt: TGTGCCTGGAGGGGCGGGACCGCCGGAAAGGAGTATGGCTACACCTTC
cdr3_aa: CAWRGGTAGKEYGYTF

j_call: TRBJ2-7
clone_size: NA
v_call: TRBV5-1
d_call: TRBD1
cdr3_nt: TGCGCCAGCAGCTTGGGGGACAGAAGCGGCTACGAGCAGTACTTC
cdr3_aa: CASSLGDRSGYEQYF

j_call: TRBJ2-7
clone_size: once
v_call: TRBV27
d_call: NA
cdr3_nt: TGTGCCAGCAGTTTAGTAGCCTCGAGCTCCTACGAGCAGTACTTC
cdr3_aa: CASSLVASSSYEQYF